This T cell receptor (beta chain) appears in the sequencing data of a study of blood T cell repertoires in COVID-19. Between the trimmed V and J ends, which lost 3 bases and 3 bases, there was a span of 8 bases. The V gene's germline CDR1 is MDHEN and CDR2 SYDVKM. CDR3 length: 13 amino acids. Repertoires were generated with immunoSEQ multiplex PCR, while TCRdb's copy carries only in-frame clones and drops some. The sample includes over 100,000 clones, about nine tenths seen only once; the top ten take 5.2%. This chain connects TRBV28 to TRBJ1-2; D unresolved. The receptor was isolated from a woman in her fifties or sixties with COVID-19, enrolled during active disease. Material: peripheral blood. This CDR3 is CASSLRVDYGYTF. In DNA form, the CDR3 reads TGTGCCAGCAGTTTGCGGGTGGACTATGGCTACACCTTC.